One sample yielded the 20 T cell receptor beta chains listed below, sequenced in a study of blood T cell repertoires in COVID-19. The repertoire was sequenced with immunoSEQ multiplex PCR; TCRdb's copy has only in-frame clones and lacks some. This sample has 100,000 to 150,000 clones, with roughly two thirds found just once. The sequenced sample consisted of peripheral blood. The receptors come from a woman between 70 and 85 years old with acute or convalescent COVID-19.

V is TRBV7-2 and J is TRBJ2-3, with TRBD2 matching 10 bases. CDR3 size: 15 residues. The trim removed 4 bases at V and 2 bases at J, leaving 3 bases unmatched. Germline V gives CDR1 SGHTA, CDR2 FQGNSA. CDR3 nucleotides: TGTGCCAGCAGCTATGGACTAGCGGCCACAGATACGCAGTATTTT. It is translated as CASSYGLAATDTQYF.

This clone was recorded a few times. The genes are TRBV9 and TRBJ1-3, with 8 bases lining up with TRBD1. Germline V gives CDR1 SGDLS, CDR2 YYNGEE. The trim removed 3 bases at V and 2 bases at J, leaving 1 base unmatched. CDR3 length: 14 amino acids. CDR3 nucleotide sequence: TGTGCCAGCAGCGAGACAGGGGCTGGAAACACCATATATTTT. Its translation is CASSETGAGNTIYF.

The CDR3, as DNA: TGTGCCAGCTCACCACCAGGCGGTACGAACACCGGGGAGCTGTTTTTT. Translating gives CASSPPGGTNTGELFF. This rearrangement joins TRBV18 to TRBJ2-2, with D hard to call. The V end lost 0 bases, the J end lost 0 bases, and 8 bases lay between the germline ends. The germline V gene encodes CDR1 KGHSH and CDR2 LQKENI. The CDR3 is made up of 16 amino acids.

The chain is built from TRBV7-2 and TRBJ2-3, with D possibly TRBD2 on 5 matching bases. Trimming stripped 3 bases from V and 0 bases from J, with 10 bases between. Germline V lookup: CDR1 SGHTA, CDR2 FQGNSA. The CDR3 sequence is 15 residues long. The CDR3 sequence is CASSLESGSTDTQYF. In DNA, the CDR3 is TGTGCCAGCAGCTTGGAGAGCGGAAGCACAGATACGCAGTATTTT.

The V and J genes are TRBV19 and TRBJ1-2, with a possible D match to TRBD1 (6 bases). From germline, CDR1 is LNHDA and CDR2 SQIVND (reference sequence). The V and J ends lost 4 bases and 7 bases respectively, with 19 bases between them. The CDR3 runs 15 residues. CDR3 region: CASSTPQGHGAGYTF. The CDR3, as DNA: TGTGCCAGTAGTACCCCTCAGGGACATGGGGCTGGCTACACCTTC.

The genes are TRBV7-3 and TRBJ1-1, with a weak D call TRBD1 (6 bases). With 5 bases removed from V and 0 bases from J, the gap between germline ends came to 16 bases. CDR1 SGHTA and CDR2 FQGTGA come from the germline V gene. The CDR3 loop spans 16 amino acids. The CDR3 protein is CASSLLGGRMNTEAFF. CDR3 DNA: TGTGCCAGCAGCCTCCTCGGGGGGCGCATGAACACTGAAGCTTTCTTT.

The gene calls are TRBV5-6 and TRBJ1-2; TRBD1 matches 7 bases. CDR3 length: 14 residues. Germline V gene lookup returns CDR1 SGHDT and CDR2 YYEEEE. V lost 2 bases and J lost 3; bases outside the gene matches: 4. In nucleotides, the CDR3 is TGTGCCAGCAGCTTACAGGGGCAGCACTATGGCTACACCTTC. As protein: CASSLQGQHYGYTF.

The chain couples TRBV7-9 to TRBJ2-3; 11 bases agree with TRBD2. CDR3 length: 19 residues. Germline CDR1 and CDR2: SEHNR and FQNEAQ (reference sequence). Unmatched junction bases numbered 18, after V lost 5 bases and J lost 5 bases. The chain's CDR3 is CASSPPLDSGRAEIDTQYF. CDR3 DNA: TGTGCCAGCAGCCCCCCCTTGGATAGCGGGAGGGCCGAAATAGATACGCAGTATTTT.

The V gene is TRBV5-1, the J gene TRBJ1-1, with TRBD1 matching 7 bases. CDR1 and CDR2 from the germline V gene are SGHRS and YFSETQ. V shed 1 base and J 4 bases; nucleotides not matched to a gene: 4. The length of the CDR3 is 14 residues. The CDR3 sequence is CASSLTGDFTEAFF. For the CDR3, the DNA is TGCGCCAGCAGCTTGACAGGGGATTTCACTGAAGCTTTCTTT.

V usage is TRBV6-6 and J usage is TRBJ1-6; possibly TRBD1 for D (6 bases). The CDR3 is 18 amino acids. V lost 5 bases and J 10 bases, leaving 27 bases between the germline ends. The V gene's germline CDR1 is MNHNY and CDR2 SVGAGI (reference sequence). The CDR3 loop is CASSPPGPGGGGKSPLHF. The CDR3 region has the DNA TGTGCCAGCAGTCCTCCCGGCCCTGGTGGGGGGGGCAAATCACCCCTCCACTTT.

This clone was found many times. The genes are TRBV12-5 and TRBJ1-1; tentatively, D is TRBD1 (5 bases). Trimming pared 8 bases from V and 1 base from J, leaving 14 bases between. The CDR3 has 14 amino acids. CDR1 and CDR2 from the germline V gene are LGHNT and FRNRAP. The CDR3 here is CASRPGESNTEAFF. DNA of the CDR3: TGTGCTAGTCGGCCGGGGGAATCGAACACTGAAGCTTTCTTT.

This clone turned up a few times. The CDR3 here is CASSPPGQSSNIQYF. The CDR3 bases are TGTGCCAGCTCACCACCGGGACAGTCCTCAAACATTCAGTACTTC. V is TRBV18 and J is TRBJ2-4; 7 nucleotides line up with TRBD1. The CDR3 totals 15 residues. Looked up from germline, CDR1 is KGHSH and CDR2 is LQKENI. The V segment lost 0 bases and the J segment 6 bases; nucleotides outside the gene matches: 5.

The J gene is TRBJ1-1, the V gene TRBV19; D may be TRBD1 (6 bases). The V gene lost 3 bases and the J gene lost 0 bases, with 11 bases spanning the gap. Germline CDR1 and CDR2: LNHDA and SQIVND (reference sequence). This CDR3 contains 15 residues. Here the CDR3 reads CASSIDGQLNTEAFF. CDR3 nucleotides: TGTGCCAGTAGTATCGACGGACAGCTGAACACTGAAGCTTTCTTT.

This clone was detected a few times. The V call is TRBV14, the J call TRBJ2-3, with 9 bases aligning to TRBD2. Germline loops: CDR1 SGHDN, CDR2 FVKESK. V lost 4 bases, J lost 6 bases, and 11 bases stayed unmatched. The CDR3 loop spans 16 amino acids. CDR3 protein: CASSPAASGVSDTQYF. The CDR3 DNA reads TGTGCCAGCAGCCCCGCAGCTAGCGGGGTTTCGGATACGCAGTATTTT.

The chain employs TRBV24-1 and TRBJ2-1; TRBD2 matches at 9 bases. The CDR3 spans 16 residues. With V trimmed by 2 bases and J by 9 bases, 10 bases remained unmatched. In germline, CDR1 is KGHDR, CDR2 SFDVKD. CDR3 DNA: TGTGCCACCAGTGATTCCTTAGCGGGAGAACGAAGTGAGCAGTTCTTC. Amino acids: CATSDSLAGERSEQFF.

V and J are TRBV6-1 and TRBJ2-1; a weak D match, TRBD2 (7 bases). The CDR3 runs to 15 residues. With 1 base removed from V and 4 bases from J, the gap between germline ends came to 11 bases. Germline lookup yields CDR1 MNHNS and CDR2 SASEGT. The CDR3 region is CASSEEGGGYNEQFF. The CDR3 nucleotides read TGTGCCAGCAGTGAAGAAGGGGGGGGATACAATGAGCAGTTCTTC.

The chain uses TRBV28 and TRBJ2-7; 11 bases align to TRBD1. Looked up from germline, CDR1 is MDHEN and CDR2 is SYDVKM. The J segment lost 3 bases and the V segment lost 6 bases, leaving 1 base of the junction unmatched. The CDR3 loop spans 13 amino acids. Here the CDR3 DNA reads TGTGCCAGCAGAGGGACAGGGGGCTACGAGCAGTACTTC. Its protein product is CASRGTGGYEQYF.

The rearrangement uses TRBV7-2 and TRBJ1-5; D gene uncertain. Germline assignment: CDR1 SGHTA and CDR2 FQGNSA. CDR3 length equals 16 residues. Trimming took off 3 bases at V and 1 base at J, with 13 bases between the two ends. The CDR3 sequence is CASSFKGGSSNQPQHF. CDR3 sequence (DNA): TGTGCCAGCAGCTTTAAGGGAGGGTCAAGCAATCAGCCCCAGCATTTT.

The gene calls are TRBV11-3 and TRBJ1-5; D remains unclear. The CDR3 has 17 amino acids. The ends were cut back, 4 bases at V and 2 bases at J, with 18 bases in the middle. Germline CDR1 SGHNT, CDR2 YENEEA. The CDR3 DNA follows: TGTGCCAGCAGCTCCTCGTTAGCGGTTCTTGGCAATCAGCCCCAGCATTTT. Protein sequence: CASSSSLAVLGNQPQHF. Full variable domain (outside the CDR3, taken from reference TRBV11-3 and TRBJ1-5): EAGVVQSPRYKIIEKKQPVAFWCNPISGHNTLYWYLQNLGQGPELLIRYENEEAVDDSQLPKDRFSAERLKGVDSTLKIQPAELGDSAVYLCASSSSLAVLGNQPQHFGDGTRLSIL.

This clone was detected a few times. This chain connects TRBV7-9 to TRBJ2-1, with 10 positions matching TRBD2. V was pared by 6 bases and J by 5 bases, with 1 base of the junction left unmatched. CDR1 SEHNR and CDR2 FQNEAQ come from the germline V gene (reference sequence). This CDR3 spans 13 amino acids. For the CDR3, the DNA is TGTGCCAGCAGAGGACTAGCGGACAATGAGCAGTTCTTC. The encoded protein is CASRGLADNEQFF.